This entry describes one T cell receptor beta chain. These data come from a study of T cells in localized non-small cell lung cancer. TCRdb's table, derived via immunoSEQ multiplex PCR, lists solely in-frame clones and lacks some. The sample has roughly 23,000 clones; approximately 90% are singletons. CDR1 is KGHSH and CDR2 is LQKENI in the germline V gene. V was pared by 2 bases and J by 1 base, with 7 bases of the junction left unmatched. This CDR3 region has 16 residues. The source was peripheral blood, collected before any cancer treatment. This sequence joins TRBV18 and TRBJ2-7; 8 bases line up with TRBD2. The receptor comes from a male donor older than 55 with stage I squamous cell lung carcinoma. CDR3 sequence (DNA): TGTGCCAGCTCACCAGTGGGGCGGGGGGTGTCCTACGAGCAGTACTTC. It encodes CASSPVGRGVSYEQYF. The whole variable domain, filled in from reference TRBV18 and TRBJ2-7, reads NAGVMQNPRHLVRRRGQEARLRCSPMKGHSHVYWYRQLPEEGLKFMVYLQKENIIDESGMPKERFSAEFPKEGPSILRIQQVVRGDSAAYFCASSPVGRGVSYEQYFGPGTRLTVT.